This note documents a single TCR beta chain sequence. This CDR3 spans 15 amino acids. Germline values: CDR1 MDHEN, CDR2 SYDVKM. The V gene end was trimmed by 3 bases and the J gene end by 6 bases; junction bases not matched to a gene: 6. The sample comes from a study of cytomegalovirus exposure and HLA in healthy donors. The PCR used 60 Vbeta and 13 Jbeta primers. Assay used: immunoSEQ multiplex PCR; TCRdb lists only in-frame clones, some missing. In the table there are about 130,000 clones, less than 80% of which are singletons. The sequence was obtained from a man aged 45-60 years in good health and CMV-seronegative. Material: PBMCs. J is TRBJ1-4 and V is TRBV28; 8 bases fit TRBD1. The CDR3 nucleotides are TGTGCCAGCAGTTTGGAGACAGGGGTCTATGAAAAACTGTTTTTT. It translates to CASSLETGVYEKLFF. The full variable domain, with the rest looked up from reference TRBV28 and TRBJ1-4, is DVKVTQSSRYLVKRTGEKVFLECVQDMDHENMFWYRQDPGLGLRLIYFSYDVKMKEKGDIPEGYSVSREKKERFSLILESASTNQTSMYLCASSLETGVYEKLFFGSGTQLSVL.